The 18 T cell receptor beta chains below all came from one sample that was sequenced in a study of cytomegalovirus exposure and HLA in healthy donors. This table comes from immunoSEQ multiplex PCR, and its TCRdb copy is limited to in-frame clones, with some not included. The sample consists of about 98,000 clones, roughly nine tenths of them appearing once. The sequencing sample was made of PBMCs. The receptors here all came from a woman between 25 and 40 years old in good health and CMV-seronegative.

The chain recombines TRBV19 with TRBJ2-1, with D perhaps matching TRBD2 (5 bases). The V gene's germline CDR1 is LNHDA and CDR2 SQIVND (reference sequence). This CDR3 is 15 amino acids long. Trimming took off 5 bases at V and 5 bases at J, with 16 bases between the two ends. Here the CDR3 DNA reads TGTGCCAGTAGTCCCCCCCCAGCTAGCCACAATGAGCAGTTCTTC. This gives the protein CASSPPPASHNEQFF.

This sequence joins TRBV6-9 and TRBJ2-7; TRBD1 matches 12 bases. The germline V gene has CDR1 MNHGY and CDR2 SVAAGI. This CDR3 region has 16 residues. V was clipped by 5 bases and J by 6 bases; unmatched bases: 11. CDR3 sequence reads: CASSPTSGTGGSEQYF. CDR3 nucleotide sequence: TGTGCCAGCAGTCCCACCTCCGGGACAGGGGGCAGCGAGCAGTACTTC.

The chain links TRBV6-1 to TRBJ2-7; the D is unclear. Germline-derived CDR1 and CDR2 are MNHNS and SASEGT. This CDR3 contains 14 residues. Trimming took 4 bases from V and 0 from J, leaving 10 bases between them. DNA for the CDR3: TGTGCCAGCAGTGCAACGACGGGCTCCTACGAGCAGTACTTC. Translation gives CASSATTGSYEQYF.

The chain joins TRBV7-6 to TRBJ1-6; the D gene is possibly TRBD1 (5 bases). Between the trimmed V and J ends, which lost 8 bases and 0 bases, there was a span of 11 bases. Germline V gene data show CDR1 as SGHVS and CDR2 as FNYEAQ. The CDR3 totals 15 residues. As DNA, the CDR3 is TGTGCCAGCTCAGGGTTTCCCTCCTATAATTCACCCCTCCACTTT. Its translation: CASSGFPSYNSPLHF.

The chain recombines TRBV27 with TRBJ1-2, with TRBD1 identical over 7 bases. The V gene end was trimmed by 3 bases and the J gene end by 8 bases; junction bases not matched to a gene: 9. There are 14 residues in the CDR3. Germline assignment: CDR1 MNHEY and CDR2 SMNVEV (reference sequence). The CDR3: CASSLRRQGVGYTF. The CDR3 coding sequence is TGTGCCAGCAGTTTGCGCCGACAGGGTGTCGGCTACACCTTC.

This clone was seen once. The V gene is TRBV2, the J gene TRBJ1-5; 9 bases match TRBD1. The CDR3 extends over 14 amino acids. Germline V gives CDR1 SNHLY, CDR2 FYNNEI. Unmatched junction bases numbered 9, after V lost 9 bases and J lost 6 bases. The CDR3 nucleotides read TGTGCCAGTCAAGCCGGGACAGGGTTTCAGCCCCAGCATTTT. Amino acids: CASQAGTGFQPQHF.

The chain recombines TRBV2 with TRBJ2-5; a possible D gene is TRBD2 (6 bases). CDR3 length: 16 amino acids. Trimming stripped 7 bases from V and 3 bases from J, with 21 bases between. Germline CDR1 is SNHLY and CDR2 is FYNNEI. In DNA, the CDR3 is TGTGCCAGCACGGGGCGGGGTGGGAATCCCAAAGAGACCCAGTACTTC. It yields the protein CASTGRGGNPKETQYF.

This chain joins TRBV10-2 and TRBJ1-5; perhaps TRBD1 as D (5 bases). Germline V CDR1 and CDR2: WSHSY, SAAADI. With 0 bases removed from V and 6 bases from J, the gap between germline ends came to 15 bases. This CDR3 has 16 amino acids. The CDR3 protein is CASSESQGGASQPQHF. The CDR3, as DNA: TGCGCCAGCAGTGAGTCCCAGGGAGGGGCCAGTCAGCCCCAGCATTTT.

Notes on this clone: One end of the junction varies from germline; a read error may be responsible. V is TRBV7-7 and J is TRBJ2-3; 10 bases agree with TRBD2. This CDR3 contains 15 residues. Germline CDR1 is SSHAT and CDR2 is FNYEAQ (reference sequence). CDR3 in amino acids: CASSLGAGGGDTQYF. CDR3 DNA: TGTGCTAGCAGCTTAGGAGCGGGAGGGGGAGATACGCAGTATTTT.

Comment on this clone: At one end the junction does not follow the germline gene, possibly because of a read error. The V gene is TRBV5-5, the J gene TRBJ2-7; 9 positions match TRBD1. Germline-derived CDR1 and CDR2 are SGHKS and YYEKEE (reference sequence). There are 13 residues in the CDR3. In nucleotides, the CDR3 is TGTGCCAGCAGAACAGTCCGGGACAGGGATTTAATTTTC. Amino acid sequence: CASRTVRDRDLIF.

The CDR3 DNA follows: TGTGCCAGCAGCGCCGGGACAGCCGGTGGTCGTGAGCAGTTCTTC. This gives the protein CASSAGTAGGREQFF. V is TRBV7-9 and J is TRBJ2-1, with 7 bases that match TRBD1. J gave up 9 bases and V 5 bases, and 13 bases lay outside the gene matches. Germline V gives CDR1 SEHNR, CDR2 FQNEAQ (reference sequence). The CDR3 is 15 amino acids.

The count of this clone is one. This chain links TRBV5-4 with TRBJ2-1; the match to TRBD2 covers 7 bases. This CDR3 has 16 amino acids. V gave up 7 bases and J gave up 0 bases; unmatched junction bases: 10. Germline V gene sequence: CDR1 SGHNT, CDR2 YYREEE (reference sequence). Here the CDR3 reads CASVPGGRGSYNEQFF. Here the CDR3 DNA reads TGTGCCAGCGTGCCGGGAGGCCGCGGCTCCTACAATGAGCAGTTCTTC.

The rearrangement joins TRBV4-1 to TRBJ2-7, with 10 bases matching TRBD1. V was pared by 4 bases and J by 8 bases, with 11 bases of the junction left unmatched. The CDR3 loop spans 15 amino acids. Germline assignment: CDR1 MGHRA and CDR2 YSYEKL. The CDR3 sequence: CASSLGRDRGNQQYF. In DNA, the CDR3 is TGCGCCAGCAGCCTAGGGAGGGACAGGGGCAATCAGCAGTACTTC.

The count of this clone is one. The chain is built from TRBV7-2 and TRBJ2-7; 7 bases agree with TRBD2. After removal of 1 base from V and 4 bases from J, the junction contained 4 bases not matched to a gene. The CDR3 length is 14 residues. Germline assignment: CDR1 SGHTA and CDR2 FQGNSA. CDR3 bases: TGTGCCAGCAGCTTAGATGGGGGAGGGTACGAGCAGTACTTC. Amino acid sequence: CASSLDGGGYEQYF.

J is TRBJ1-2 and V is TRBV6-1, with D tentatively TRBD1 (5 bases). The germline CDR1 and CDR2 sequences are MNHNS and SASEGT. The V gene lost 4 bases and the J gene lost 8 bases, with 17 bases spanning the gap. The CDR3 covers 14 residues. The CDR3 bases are TGTGCCAGCAGTGTAAAAACAGGTCCCGTCGGCTACACCTTC. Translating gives CASSVKTGPVGYTF.

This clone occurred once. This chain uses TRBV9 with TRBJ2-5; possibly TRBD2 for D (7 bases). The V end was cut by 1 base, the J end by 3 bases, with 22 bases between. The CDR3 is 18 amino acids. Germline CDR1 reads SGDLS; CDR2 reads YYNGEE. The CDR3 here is CASSVRPPRGGVEETQYF. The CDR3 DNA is TGTGCCAGCAGCGTAAGACCGCCTAGAGGGGGGGTGGAAGAGACCCAGTACTTC.

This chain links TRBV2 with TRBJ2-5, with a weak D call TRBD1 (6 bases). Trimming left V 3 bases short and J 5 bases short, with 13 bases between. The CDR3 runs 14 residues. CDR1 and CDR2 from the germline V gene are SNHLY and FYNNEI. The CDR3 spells CASSELTGAETQYF. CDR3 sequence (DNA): TGTGCCAGCAGTGAGTTGACAGGCGCGGAGACCCAGTACTTC.

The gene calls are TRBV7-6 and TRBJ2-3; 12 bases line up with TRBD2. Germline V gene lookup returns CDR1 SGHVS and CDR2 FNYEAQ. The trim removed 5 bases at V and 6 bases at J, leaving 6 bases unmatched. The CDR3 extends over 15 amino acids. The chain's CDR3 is CASSVLAGGSDTQYF. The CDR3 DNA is TGTGCCAGCAGCGTACTAGCGGGGGGCTCGGATACGCAGTATTTT. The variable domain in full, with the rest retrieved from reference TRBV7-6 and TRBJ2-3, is GAGVSQSPRYKVTKRGQDVALRCDPISGHVSLYWYRQALGQGPEFLTYFNYEAQQDKSGLPNDRFSAERPEGSISTLTIQRTEQRDSAMYRCASSVLAGGSDTQYFGPGTRLTVL.